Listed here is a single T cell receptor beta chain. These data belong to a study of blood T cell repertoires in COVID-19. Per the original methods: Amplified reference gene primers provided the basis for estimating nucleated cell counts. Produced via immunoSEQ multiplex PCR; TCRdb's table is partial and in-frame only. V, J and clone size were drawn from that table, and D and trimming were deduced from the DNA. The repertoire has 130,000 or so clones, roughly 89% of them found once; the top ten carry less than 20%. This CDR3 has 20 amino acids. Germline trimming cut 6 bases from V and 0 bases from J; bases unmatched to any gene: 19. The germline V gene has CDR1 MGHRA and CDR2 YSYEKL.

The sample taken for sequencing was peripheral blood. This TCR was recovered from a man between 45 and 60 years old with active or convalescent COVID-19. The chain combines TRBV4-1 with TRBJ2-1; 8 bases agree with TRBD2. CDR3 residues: CASRPHGGSSGISSYNEQFF. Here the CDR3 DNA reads TGCGCCAGCAGGCCCCACGGGGGGAGTAGCGGGATTAGCTCCTACAATGAGCAGTTCTTC.